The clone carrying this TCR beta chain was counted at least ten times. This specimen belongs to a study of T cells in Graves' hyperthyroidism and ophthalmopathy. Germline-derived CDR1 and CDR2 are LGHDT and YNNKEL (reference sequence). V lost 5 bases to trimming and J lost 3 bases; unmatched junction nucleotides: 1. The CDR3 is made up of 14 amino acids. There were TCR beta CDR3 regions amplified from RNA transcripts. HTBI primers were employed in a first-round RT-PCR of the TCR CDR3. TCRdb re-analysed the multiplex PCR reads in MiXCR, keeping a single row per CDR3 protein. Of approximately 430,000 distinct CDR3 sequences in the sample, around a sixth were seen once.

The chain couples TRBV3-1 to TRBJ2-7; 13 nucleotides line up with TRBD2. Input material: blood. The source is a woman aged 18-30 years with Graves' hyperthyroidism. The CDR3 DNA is TGTGCCAGCAGCAGGACTAGCGGGAGCTACGAGCAGTACTTC. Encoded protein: CASSRTSGSYEQYF.